The clone carrying this T cell receptor beta chain appeared many times. Its antigen is undetermined. TCRdb reprocessed the 5' RACE reads via MiXCR and lists one record per CDR3 protein. The table has about 95,000 distinct CDR3 sequences, 3.5% seen once. The record originates from a study of neurological immune-mediated disorders. Study conclusions and caveats: The level of TCR clonal expansion was highest in patients with HTLV-1-associated myelopathy and lowest in multiple sclerosis, where it fell below the level seen in healthy controls. There were no CDR3 amino acid sequences shared by expanded clones across subjects, a result suggesting private repertoires in all groups. One related-CDR3 cluster, which may be a signature, held the repertoires of 18 of 34 multiple sclerosis patients after phylogenetic grouping.

PBMCs stored at -80 C, 2 million in total, were the source of the unsorted libraries. The CDR3 covers 14 residues. Per germline, CDR1 MNHEY and CDR2 SVGEGT. Trimming left V 2 bases short and J 8 bases short, with 12 bases between. The sample taken for sequencing was PBMCs. This sequence joins TRBV6-2 or TRBV6-3 and TRBJ1-4, with TRBD1 as a possible D gene (5 bases). The clonotype was recovered from a woman aged 18 to 35 with multiple sclerosis. The CDR3 DNA reads as TGTGCCAGCAGTTACCTGGGGGAGTCGGAAAAACTGTTTTTT. This gives the protein CASSYLGESEKLFF.